This T cell receptor (beta chain) was retrieved from a study of T-cell reconstitution after alpha-beta-depleted transplantation in children. Unique molecular identifiers were incorporated during preparation of the TCRbeta library. TCRdb independently ran MiXCR on the PCR reads; one entry per CDR3 protein. The data contain about 420,000 distinct CDR3 sequences, roughly 10% of them singletons. CDR3 length: 17 amino acids. With 0 bases removed from V and 0 bases from J, the gap between germline ends came to 13 bases. From germline, CDR1 is SGHTA and CDR2 FQGNSA. This clonotype was found many times. This specimen was PBMCs from the stem cell graft donor, taken from the stem cell graft. V gene TRBV7-2 combines with J gene TRBJ2-3, with D perhaps being TRBD1 or TRBD2 (6 bases each). The clonotype comes from a human donor who donated a stem cell graft to a child with acute myeloid leukemia. This CDR3 is CASSLAPGGRSTDTQYF. The CDR3 bases are TGTGCCAGCAGCTTAGCCCCCGGGGGCCGTAGCACAGATACGCAGTATTTT.